This entry concerns a single T cell receptor (beta chain). Its antigen is not known. Since a much larger clone is just one base distant, this may be a read error. In TCRdb, the multiplex PCR reads were re-called with MiXCR into one record per CDR3 protein. The data show 130,000 or so distinct CDR3 sequences, with about 22% seen just once and just over 2.5% held by the top ten. The lymph nodes were axillary draining lymph nodes from breast cancer patients. The data were obtained in a study of breast tumors, draining lymph nodes, adjacent tissues. General study findings and limits: Tumor repertoires ranked between lymph nodes and nontumor tissue in diversity, with V and J gene preferences. Luminal-like breast cancer showed significantly higher tumor–nontumor repertoire similarity than basal-like. The data were judged consistent with most tumor T cells coming from lymph node and expanding in tumor.

The germline V gene has CDR1 SGHNT and CDR2 YYREEE (reference sequence). V was trimmed by 2 bases and J by 7 bases, leaving 18 bases between them. The length of the CDR3 is 16 residues. The sequenced sample consisted of axillary lymph node tissue. The origin of this receptor is a female donor with breast cancer. Some clones in this sample may be carry-over from other donors' samples. J is TRBJ1-4 and V is TRBV5-4, with D possibly TRBD1 on 5 matching bases. The CDR3: CASSFRDAGSLEKLFF. CDR3 DNA sequence: TGTGCCAGCAGCTTCCGGGACGCAGGGTCCCTTGAAAAACTGTTTTTT.